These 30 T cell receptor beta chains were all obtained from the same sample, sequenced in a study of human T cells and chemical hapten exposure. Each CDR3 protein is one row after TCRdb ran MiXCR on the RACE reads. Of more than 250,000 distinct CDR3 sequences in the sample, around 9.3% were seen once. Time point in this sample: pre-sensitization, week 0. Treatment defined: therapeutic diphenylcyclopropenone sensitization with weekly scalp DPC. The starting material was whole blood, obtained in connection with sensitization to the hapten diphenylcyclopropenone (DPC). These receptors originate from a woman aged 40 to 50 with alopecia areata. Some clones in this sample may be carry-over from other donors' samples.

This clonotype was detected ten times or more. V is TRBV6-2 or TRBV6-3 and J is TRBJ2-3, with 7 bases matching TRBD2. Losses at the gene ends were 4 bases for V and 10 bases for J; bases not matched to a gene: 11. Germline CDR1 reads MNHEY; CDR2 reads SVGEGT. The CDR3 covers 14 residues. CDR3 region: CASSSGLGLAAQYF. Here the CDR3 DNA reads TGTGCCAGCAGTTCGGGACTCGGGCTAGCGGCGCAGTATTTT.

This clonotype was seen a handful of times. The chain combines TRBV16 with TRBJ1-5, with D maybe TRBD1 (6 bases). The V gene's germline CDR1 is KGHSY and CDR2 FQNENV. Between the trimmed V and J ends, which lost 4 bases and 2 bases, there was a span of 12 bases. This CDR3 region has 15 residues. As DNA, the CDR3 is TGTGCCAGCAGCCCAGGGGCCGGGGGCAATCAGCCCCAGCATTTT. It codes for CASSPGAGGNQPQHF.

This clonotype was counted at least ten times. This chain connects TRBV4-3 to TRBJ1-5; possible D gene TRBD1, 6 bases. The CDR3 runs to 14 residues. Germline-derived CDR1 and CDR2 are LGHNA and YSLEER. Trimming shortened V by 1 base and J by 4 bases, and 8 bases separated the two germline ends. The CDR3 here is CASSQVTGNQPQHF. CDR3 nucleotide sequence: TGCGCCAGCAGCCAAGTTACAGGGAATCAGCCCCAGCATTTT.

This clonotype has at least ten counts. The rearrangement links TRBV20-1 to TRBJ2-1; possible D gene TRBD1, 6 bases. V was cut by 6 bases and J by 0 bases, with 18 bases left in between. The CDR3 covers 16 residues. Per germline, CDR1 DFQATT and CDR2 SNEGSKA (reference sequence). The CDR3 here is CSALNQGPSSYNEQFF. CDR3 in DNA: TGCAGTGCCCTTAACCAGGGGCCTAGCTCCTACAATGAGCAGTTCTTC.

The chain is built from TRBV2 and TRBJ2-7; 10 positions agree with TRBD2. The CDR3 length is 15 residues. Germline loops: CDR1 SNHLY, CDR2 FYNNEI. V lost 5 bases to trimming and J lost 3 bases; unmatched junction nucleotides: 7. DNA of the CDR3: TGTGCCAGCAGTCCAACCACTAGCGGGGTCTACGAGCAGTACTTC. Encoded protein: CASSPTTSGVYEQYF.

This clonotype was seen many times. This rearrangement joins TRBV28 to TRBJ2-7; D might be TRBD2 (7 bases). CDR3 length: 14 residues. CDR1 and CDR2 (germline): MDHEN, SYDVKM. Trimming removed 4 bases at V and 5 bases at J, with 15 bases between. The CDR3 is CASSSGGARDEQYF. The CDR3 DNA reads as TGTGCCAGCAGTTCTGGGGGGGCCCGGGACGAGCAGTACTTC.

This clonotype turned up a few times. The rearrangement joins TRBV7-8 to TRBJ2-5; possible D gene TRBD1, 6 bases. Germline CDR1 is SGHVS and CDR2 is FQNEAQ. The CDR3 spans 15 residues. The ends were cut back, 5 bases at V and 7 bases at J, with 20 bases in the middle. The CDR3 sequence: CASSARRDTPGTQYF. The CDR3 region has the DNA TGTGCCAGCAGCGCGCGTCGGGACACCCCAGGGACCCAGTACTTC.

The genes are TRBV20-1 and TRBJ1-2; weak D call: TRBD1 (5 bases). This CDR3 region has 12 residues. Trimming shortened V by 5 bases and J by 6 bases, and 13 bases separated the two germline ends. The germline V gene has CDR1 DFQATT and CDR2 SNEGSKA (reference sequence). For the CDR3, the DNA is TGCAGTGCTGAGGACGGAGGGGATGGCTACACCTTC. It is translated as CSAEDGGDGYTF.

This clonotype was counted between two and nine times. CDR3 bases: TGTGCCAGCAGCGTAGGGGCAGATGAAGCTTTCTTT. Protein: CASSVGADEAFF. The chain recombines TRBV9 with TRBJ1-1; D is uncertain. V gave up 0 bases and J gave up 7 bases, with 7 bases separating them. This CDR3 has 12 residues. Looked up from germline, CDR1 is SGDLS and CDR2 is YYNGEE.

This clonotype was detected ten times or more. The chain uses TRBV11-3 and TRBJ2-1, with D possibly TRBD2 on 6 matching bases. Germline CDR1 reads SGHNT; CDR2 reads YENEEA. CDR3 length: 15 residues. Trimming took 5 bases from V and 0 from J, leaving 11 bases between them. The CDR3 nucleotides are TGTGCCAGCAGCCGGGACGGGAGCTCCTACAATGAGCAGTTCTTC. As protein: CASSRDGSSYNEQFF. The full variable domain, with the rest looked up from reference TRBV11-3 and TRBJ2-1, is EAGVVQSPRYKIIEKKQPVAFWCNPISGHNTLYWYLQNLGQGPELLIRYENEEAVDDSQLPKDRFSAERLKGVDSTLKIQPAELGDSAVYLCASSRDGSSYNEQFFGPGTRLTVL.

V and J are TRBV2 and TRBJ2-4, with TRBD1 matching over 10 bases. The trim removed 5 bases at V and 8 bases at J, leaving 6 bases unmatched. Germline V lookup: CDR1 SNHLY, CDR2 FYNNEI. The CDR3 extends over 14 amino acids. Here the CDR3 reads CASSFRDRGDIQYF. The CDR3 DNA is TGTGCCAGCAGTTTCCGGGACAGGGGAGACATTCAGTACTTC.

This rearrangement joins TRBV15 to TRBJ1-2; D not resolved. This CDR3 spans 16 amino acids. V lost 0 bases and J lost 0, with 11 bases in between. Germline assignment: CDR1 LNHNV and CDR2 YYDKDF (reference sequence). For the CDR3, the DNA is TGTGCCACCAGCAGAGATCTAACAGATGCTAACTATGGCTACACCTTC. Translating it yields CATSRDLTDANYGYTF.

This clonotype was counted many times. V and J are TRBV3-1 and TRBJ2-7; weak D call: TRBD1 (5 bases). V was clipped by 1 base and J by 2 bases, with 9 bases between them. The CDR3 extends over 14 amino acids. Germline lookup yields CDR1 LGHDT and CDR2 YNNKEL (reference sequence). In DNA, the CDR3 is TGTGCCAGCAGCCAAGGGACAAGGACCTACGAGCAGTACTTC. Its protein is CASSQGTRTYEQYF.

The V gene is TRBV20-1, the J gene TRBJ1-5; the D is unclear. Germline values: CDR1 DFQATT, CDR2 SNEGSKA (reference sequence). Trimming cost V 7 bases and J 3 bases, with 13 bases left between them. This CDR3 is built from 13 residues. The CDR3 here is CSGRWEFNQPQHF. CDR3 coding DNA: TGCAGTGGCAGGTGGGAGTTCAATCAGCCCCAGCATTTT.

The CDR3 sequence: CASSLAEAGEQYF. CDR3 DNA: TGTGCCAGCAGCTTAGCCGAGGCCGGCGAGCAGTACTTC. V gene TRBV11-3 combines with J gene TRBJ2-7, with D uncertain. V lost 1 base and J lost 6, with 10 bases in between. The CDR3 spans 13 residues. Germline values: CDR1 SGHNT, CDR2 YENEEA.

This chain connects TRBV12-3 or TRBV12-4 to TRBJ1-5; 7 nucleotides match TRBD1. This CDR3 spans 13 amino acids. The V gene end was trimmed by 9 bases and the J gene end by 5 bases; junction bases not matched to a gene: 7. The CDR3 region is CASSGGQHQPQHF. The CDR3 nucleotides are TGTGCCAGTTCCGGGGGACAGCATCAGCCCCAGCATTTT.

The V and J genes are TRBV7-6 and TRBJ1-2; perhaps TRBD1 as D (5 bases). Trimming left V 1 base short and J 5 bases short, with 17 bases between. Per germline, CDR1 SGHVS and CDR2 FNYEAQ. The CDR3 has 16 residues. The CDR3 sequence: CASSLGRSRADYGYTF. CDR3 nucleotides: TGTGCCAGCAGCTTAGGGCGTAGCAGGGCAGATTATGGCTACACCTTC.

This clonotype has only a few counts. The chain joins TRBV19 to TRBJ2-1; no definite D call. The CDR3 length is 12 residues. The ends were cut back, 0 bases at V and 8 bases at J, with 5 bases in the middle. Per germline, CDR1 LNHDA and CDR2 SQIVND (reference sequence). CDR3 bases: TGTGCCAGTAGTATAGAGGGTTATGAGCAGTTCTTC. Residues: CASSIEGYEQFF.

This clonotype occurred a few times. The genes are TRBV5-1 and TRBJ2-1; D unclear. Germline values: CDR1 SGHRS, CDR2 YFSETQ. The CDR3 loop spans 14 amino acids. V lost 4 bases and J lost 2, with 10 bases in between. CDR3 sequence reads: CASSPPRAYNEQFF. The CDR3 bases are TGCGCCAGCAGCCCCCCGCGCGCCTACAATGAGCAGTTCTTC. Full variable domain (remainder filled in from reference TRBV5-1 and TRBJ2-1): KAGVTQTPRYLIKTRGQQVTLSCSPISGHRSVSWYQQTPGQGLQFLFEYFSETQRNKGNFPGRFSGRQFSNSRSEMNVSTLELGDSALYLCASSPPRAYNEQFFGPGTRLTVL.

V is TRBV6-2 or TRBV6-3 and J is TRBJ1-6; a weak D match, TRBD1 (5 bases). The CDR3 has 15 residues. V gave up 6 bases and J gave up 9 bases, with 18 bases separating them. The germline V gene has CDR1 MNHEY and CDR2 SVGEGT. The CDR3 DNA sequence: TGTGCCAGCAGAGAGGGACTCCCTTCGAGTTCACCCCTCCACTTT. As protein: CASREGLPSSSPLHF.

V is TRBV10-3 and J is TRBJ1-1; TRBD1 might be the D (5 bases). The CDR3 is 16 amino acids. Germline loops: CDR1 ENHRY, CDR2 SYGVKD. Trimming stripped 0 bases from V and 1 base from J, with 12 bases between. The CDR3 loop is CAISESVSGGNTEAFF. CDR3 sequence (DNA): TGTGCCATCAGTGAGTCGGTCAGCGGGGGGAACACTGAAGCTTTCTTT.

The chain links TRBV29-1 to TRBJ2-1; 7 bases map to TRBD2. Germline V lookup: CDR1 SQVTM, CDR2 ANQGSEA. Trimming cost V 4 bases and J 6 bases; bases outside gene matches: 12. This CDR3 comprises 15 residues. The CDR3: CSVGPGPPGGNEQFF. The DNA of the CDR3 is TGCAGCGTTGGCCCGGGACCCCCGGGGGGCAATGAGCAGTTCTTC.

The CDR3 reads CASTQDLNTQYF. CDR3 DNA sequence: TGTGCCAGCACCCAGGACCTCAATACGCAGTATTTT. The rearrangement joins TRBV7-2 to TRBJ2-3; no definite D call. The ends were cut back, 7 bases at V and 7 bases at J, with 12 bases in the middle. Germline loops: CDR1 SGHTA, CDR2 FQGNSA. This CDR3 comprises 12 residues.

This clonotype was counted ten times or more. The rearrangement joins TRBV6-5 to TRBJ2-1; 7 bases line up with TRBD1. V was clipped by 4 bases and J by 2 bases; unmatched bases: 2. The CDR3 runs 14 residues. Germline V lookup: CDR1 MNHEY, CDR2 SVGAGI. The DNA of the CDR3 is TGTGCCAGCAGTTCCGACAGGGCCTACAATGAGCAGTTCTTC. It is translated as CASSSDRAYNEQFF.

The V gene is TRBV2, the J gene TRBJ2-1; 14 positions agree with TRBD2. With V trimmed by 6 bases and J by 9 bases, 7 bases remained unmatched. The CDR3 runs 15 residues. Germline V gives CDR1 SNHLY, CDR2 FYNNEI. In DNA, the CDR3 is TGTGCCAGCAGACCGGGACTAGCGGGAGTAGGTGAGCAGTTCTTC. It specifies CASRPGLAGVGEQFF.

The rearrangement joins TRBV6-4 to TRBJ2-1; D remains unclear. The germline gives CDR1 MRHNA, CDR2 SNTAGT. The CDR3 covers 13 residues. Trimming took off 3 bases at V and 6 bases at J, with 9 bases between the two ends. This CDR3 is CASSDHETNEQFF. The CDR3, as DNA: TGTGCCAGCAGTGATCACGAAACCAATGAGCAGTTCTTC.

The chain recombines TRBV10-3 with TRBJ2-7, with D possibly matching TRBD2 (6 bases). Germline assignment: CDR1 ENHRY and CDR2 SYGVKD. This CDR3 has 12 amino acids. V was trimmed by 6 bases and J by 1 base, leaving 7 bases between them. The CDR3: CAIRGGSYEQYF. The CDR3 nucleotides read TGTGCCATCAGGGGGGGTTCCTACGAGCAGTACTTC.

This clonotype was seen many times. CDR3: CASSPYLGTGANVLTF. In DNA, the CDR3 is TGTGCCAGTTCCCCGTACTTAGGGACTGGGGCCAACGTCCTGACTTTC. The rearrangement uses TRBV6-5 and TRBJ2-6; D remains unclear. Trimming removed 9 bases from V and 2 bases from J, with 17 bases in between. This CDR3 has 16 amino acids. Per the germline V gene, CDR1 is MNHEY and CDR2 is SVGAGI.

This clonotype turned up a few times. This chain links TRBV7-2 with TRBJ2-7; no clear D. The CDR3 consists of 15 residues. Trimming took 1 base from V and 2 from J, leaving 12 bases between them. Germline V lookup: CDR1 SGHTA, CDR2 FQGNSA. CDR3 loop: CASSLDPFPPYEQYF. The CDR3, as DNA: TGTGCCAGCAGCTTAGACCCTTTCCCTCCCTACGAGCAGTACTTC.

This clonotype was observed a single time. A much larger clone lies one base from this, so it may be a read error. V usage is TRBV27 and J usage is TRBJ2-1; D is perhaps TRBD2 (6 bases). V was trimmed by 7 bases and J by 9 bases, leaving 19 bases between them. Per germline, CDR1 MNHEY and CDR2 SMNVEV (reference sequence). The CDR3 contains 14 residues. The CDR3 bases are TGTGCCAGCAAAGCGGGCTACCCTTTGGTTGAGCAGTTCTTC. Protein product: CASKAGYPLVEQFF.